This TCR beta chain was recorded in a study of T-cell memory formation after mild COVID-19. Whole-study results and caveats: The main location of contracting CD4+ clones was CM and EM, and that of contracting CD8+ clones was EMRA. Cross-reactive memory appears to have joined, as suggested by some responding clones showing up in pre-infection memory.

With respect to this clonotype: Its antigen is currently unknown.

The TCR alpha and TCR beta cDNA libraries, bearing sample barcodes and UMIs, were generated by 5'RACE using constant-segment primers. MiXCR, run by TCRdb on the 5' RACE reads, gives a single entry per CDR3 protein. The repertoire has a few hundred thousand distinct CDR3 sequences, about a sixth of them found once; the top ten carry approximately 21%. Germline V gene sequence: CDR1 MNHEY, CDR2 SVGEGT. V was cut by 7 bases and J by 7 bases, with 12 bases left in between. CDR3 size: 12 residues. This sequence joins TRBV6-2 or TRBV6-3 and TRBJ2-3; D unresolved. What was sequenced was PBMCs or a T cell subset sorted from them (not recorded which). The sequence was collected from a man aged 18 to 30 who had mild COVID-19 (a few samples of this study predate the infection). Cell type and time point are not known. CDR3: CASKRAANTQYF. CDR3 bases: TGTGCCAGCAAAAGGGCAGCCAATACGCAGTATTTT.